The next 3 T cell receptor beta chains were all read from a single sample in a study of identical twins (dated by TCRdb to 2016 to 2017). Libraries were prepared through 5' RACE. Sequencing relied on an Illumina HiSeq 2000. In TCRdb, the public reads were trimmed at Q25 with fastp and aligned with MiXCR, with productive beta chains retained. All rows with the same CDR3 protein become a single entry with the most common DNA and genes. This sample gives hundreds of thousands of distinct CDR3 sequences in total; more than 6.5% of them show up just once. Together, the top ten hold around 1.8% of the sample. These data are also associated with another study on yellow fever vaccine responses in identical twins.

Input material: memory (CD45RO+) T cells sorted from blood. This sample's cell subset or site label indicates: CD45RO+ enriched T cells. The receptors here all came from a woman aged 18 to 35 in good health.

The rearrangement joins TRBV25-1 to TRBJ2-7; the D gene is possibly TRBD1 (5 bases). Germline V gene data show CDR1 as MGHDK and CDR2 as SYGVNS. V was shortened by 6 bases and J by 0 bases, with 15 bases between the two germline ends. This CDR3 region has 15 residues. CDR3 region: CASSETENPSYEQYF. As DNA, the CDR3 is TGTGCCAGCAGCGAGACAGAGAATCCCTCCTACGAGCAGTACTTC.

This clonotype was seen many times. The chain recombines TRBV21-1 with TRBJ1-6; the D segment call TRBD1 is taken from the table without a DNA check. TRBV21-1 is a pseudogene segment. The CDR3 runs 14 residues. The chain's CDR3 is CASSKGTDNSPLHF. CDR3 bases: TGTGCCAGCAGCAAAGGGACAGATAATTCACCCCTCCACTTT.

Written as DNA, the CDR3 is TGTGCCAGCTCCTTGCCGGTTCTAGCGGGAGGGCCCCCTCAGGATGAGCAGTTCTTC. Amino acid sequence: CASSLPVLAGGPPQDEQFF. V is TRBV28 and J is TRBJ2-1; 12 bases match TRBD2. With V trimmed by 8 bases and J by 8 bases, 22 bases remained unmatched. There are 19 residues in the CDR3. Germline V gives CDR1 MDHEN, CDR2 SYDVKM.